This T cell receptor (beta chain) came from a study of human T cells and chemical hapten exposure. Looked up from germline, CDR1 is DFQATT and CDR2 is SNEGSKA (reference sequence). The CDR3 totals 16 residues. The junction had 10 bases not matched to a gene; V was cut back by 5 bases and J by 2 bases. TCRdb re-analysed the RACE reads in MiXCR, keeping a single row per CDR3 protein. This sample has roughly 120,000 distinct CDR3 sequences, with approximately 9.5% found just once. The time point denotes: healthy volunteer bleed at 2 weeks. Someone pulled total RNA out of unfractionated whole blood. The specimen was whole blood. The chain combines TRBV20-1 with TRBJ2-3; 10 nucleotides agree with TRBD2. The TCR originated in a male donor in good health. Some clones in this sample may be carry-over from other donors' samples. CDR3 loop: CSALLRSGRATDTQYF. Here the CDR3 DNA reads TGCAGTGCTCTCCTTCGGAGCGGGAGGGCCACAGATACGCAGTATTTT.